This TCR beta chain was identified in a study of blood T cell repertoires in COVID-19. Trimming stripped 7 bases from V and 0 bases from J, with 8 bases between. The CDR3 has 13 residues. Germline V gene sequence: CDR1 SGHRS, CDR2 YFSETQ. Profiling relied on immunoSEQ multiplex PCR, and the TCRdb table lists in-frame clones only, not all of them. In the table there are 230,000 or so clones, around 81% of which are singletons. The chain links TRBV5-1 to TRBJ1-5, with D uncertain. Sequencing used peripheral blood. The sequence was collected from a woman of 80 years or more with COVID-19, enrolled during active disease. The CDR3 sequence: CASAVGSNQPQHF. In DNA form, the CDR3 reads TGCGCCAGCGCCGTCGGTAGCAATCAGCCCCAGCATTTT.